Detailed here is one TCR beta chain. Its antigen is currently unknown. PCR involved 60 Vbeta and 13 Jbeta primers. Using immunoSEQ multiplex PCR, the repertoire was profiled, and TCRdb retains in-frame clones only, with some absent. The table records some 170,000 clones, 80% to 90% of them present only once. The record originates from a study of cytomegalovirus exposure and HLA in healthy donors. Overall study findings and caveats: V- and J-gene trimming of TCR beta was linked (in a later analysis) to a missense DCLRE1C variant. Common viral pathogens were later found to be apparently linked to several of the most significant clusters. Using a false discovery rate of 0.05, a later analysis showed that fewer than 20,000 TCR beta sequences were associated with HLA alleles.

All the people who gave samples were healthy bone marrow donors. This CDR3 region has 10 residues. Trimming removed 8 bases at V and 9 bases at J, with 8 bases between. Germline V lookup: CDR1 WNHNN, CDR2 SYGVQD (reference sequence). Sequenced material: PBMCs. The sequence was collected from a woman under 30 in good health and CMV-seropositive. The chain has TRBV10-1 and TRBJ2-1, with D unresolved. The CDR3 nucleotides are TGCGCCAGCCCCCCCCTTGAGCAGTTCTTC. It is translated as CASPPLEQFF.